This T cell receptor beta chain emerged from a study of blood T cell repertoires in COVID-19. The wider study: Italy, Spain and the United States were the sources of the convalescent and acute COVID-19 samples. PBMCs, B-cell-depleted T cells, or T cells provided the cDNA or gDNA that made up the material.

Seattle patients were enrolled while actively infected and followed longitudinally. In germline, CDR1 is SGHAT, CDR2 FQDESV (reference sequence). After removal of 3 bases from V and 4 bases from J, the junction contained 6 bases not matched to a gene. The CDR3 contains 16 residues. Sequencing was performed with immunoSEQ multiplex PCR; in TCRdb, only in-frame clones are kept and a portion is missing. The table lists 180,000 or so clones, roughly 79% of them singletons. This sequence was found in a woman aged 40 to 50 with COVID-19, enrolled during active disease. Sequenced: peripheral blood. J is TRBJ2-1 and V is TRBV11-1, with 10 positions matching TRBD2. The DNA for the CDR3 is TGTGCCAGCAGCTTCCGGACTAGCGGTTTGTACAATGAGCAGTTCTTC. Translation gives CASSFRTSGLYNEQFF.